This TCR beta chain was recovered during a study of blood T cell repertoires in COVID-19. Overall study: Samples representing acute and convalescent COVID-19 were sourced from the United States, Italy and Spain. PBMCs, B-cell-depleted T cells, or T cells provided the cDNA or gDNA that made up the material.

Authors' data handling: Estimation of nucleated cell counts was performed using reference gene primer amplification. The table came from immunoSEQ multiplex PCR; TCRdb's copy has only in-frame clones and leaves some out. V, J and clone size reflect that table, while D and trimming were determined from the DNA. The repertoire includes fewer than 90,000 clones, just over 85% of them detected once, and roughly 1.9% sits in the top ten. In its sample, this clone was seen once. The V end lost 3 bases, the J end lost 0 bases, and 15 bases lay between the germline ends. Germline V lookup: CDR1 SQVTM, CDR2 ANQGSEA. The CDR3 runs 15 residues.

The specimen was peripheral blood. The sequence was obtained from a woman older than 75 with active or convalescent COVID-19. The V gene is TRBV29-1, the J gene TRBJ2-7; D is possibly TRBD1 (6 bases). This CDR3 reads CSVDRGTSSSYEQYF. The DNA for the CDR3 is TGCAGCGTTGATAGGGGGACGTCTAGCTCCTACGAGCAGTACTTC.